This T cell receptor beta chain was obtained from a study of technical replicates of blood from a few donors. Sequencing was performed with immunoSEQ multiplex PCR; in TCRdb, only in-frame clones are kept and a portion is missing. The table has roughly 15,000 clones, approximately 87% seen once. V was clipped by 8 bases and J by 4 bases; unmatched bases: 11. The germline gives CDR1 MGHRA, CDR2 YSYEKL. The CDR3 is 16 amino acids. This clonotype originated in a human donor in good health. The material sequenced was PBMCs. The chain couples TRBV4-1 to TRBJ2-2; 9 bases align to TRBD1. CDR3 region: CASEQGATGGTGELFF. The CDR3 DNA is TGCGCCAGCGAACAGGGGGCAACGGGGGGCACCGGGGAGCTGTTTTTT.